This T cell receptor (beta chain) comes out of a study of T cell changes during pregnancy in multiple sclerosis. Germline V gene data show CDR1 as LNHNV and CDR2 as YYDKDF (reference sequence). V was shortened by 1 base and J by 4 bases, with 20 bases between the two germline ends. The CDR3 spans 18 residues. Measured with immunoSEQ multiplex PCR; TCRdb has only the in-frame clones, and not every one. The table includes about 59,000 clones, around 93% detected once. The source material was CD4+ T cells from peripheral blood mononuclear cells, sampled before pregnancy. The sequence was obtained from a female donor with multiple sclerosis, enrolled in a pregnancy study. V gene TRBV15 combines with J gene TRBJ2-1, with D possibly being TRBD2 (6 bases). This CDR3 reads CATSRVSLLALAYNEQFF. CDR3 DNA: TGTGCCACCAGCAGAGTTTCTCTACTAGCTTTGGCTTACAATGAGCAGTTCTTC. Full variable domain (rest looked up from reference TRBV15 and TRBJ2-1): DAMVIQNPRYQVTQFGKPVTLSCSQTLNHNVMYWYQQKSSQAPKLLFHYYDKDFNNEADTPDNFQSRRPNTSFCFLDIRSPGLGDTAMYLCATSRVSLLALAYNEQFFGPGTRLTVL.